This passage covers 11 T cell receptor beta chains from one sample sequenced in a study of blood T cell repertoires in COVID-19. TCRdb's copy holds only in-frame clones and misses some; the assay was immunoSEQ multiplex PCR. The sample contains over 300,000 clones, about 85% of which appear only once. Input material: PBMCs or T cells enriched from blood (not recorded which). The receptor set was obtained from a woman in her 30s who had recovered from COVID-19.

This chain joins TRBV7-3 and TRBJ1-1; 8 bases agree with TRBD1. CDR3 size: 14 residues. From germline, CDR1 is SGHTA and CDR2 FQGTGA. The trim removed 5 bases at V and 4 bases at J, leaving 6 bases unmatched. The DNA for the CDR3 is TGTGCCAGCAGCCAAGGACAGGGTTTCACTGAAGCTTTCTTT. Amino acid sequence: CASSQGQGFTEAFF.

This clone appeared a single time. The rearrangement uses TRBV5-1 and TRBJ1-4, with TRBD1 matching over 7 bases. This CDR3 is built from 16 residues. V shed 4 bases, J shed 2 bases, and the junction held 8 bases outside the gene matches. Germline V gene data show CDR1 as SGHRS and CDR2 as YFSETQ. CDR3 region: CASSPVPQGTNEKLFF. In DNA, the CDR3 is TGCGCCAGCAGCCCCGTTCCACAGGGGACTAATGAAAAACTGTTTTTT. The variable domain in full, completed from reference TRBV5-1 and TRBJ1-4, reads KAGVTQTPRYLIKTRGQQVTLSCSPISGHRSVSWYQQTPGQGLQFLFEYFSETQRNKGNFPGRFSGRQFSNSRSEMNVSTLELGDSALYLCASSPVPQGTNEKLFFGSGTQLSVL.

This rearrangement joins TRBV6-2 or TRBV6-3 to TRBJ2-2; TRBD2 matches at 11 bases. In germline, CDR1 is MNHEY, CDR2 SVGEGT. The ends lost 6 bases at V and 6 bases at J; junction bases unmatched: 3. This CDR3 comprises 14 residues. The CDR3 region is CASSLSGGAGELFF. CDR3 DNA sequence: TGTGCCAGCAGCCTTAGCGGGGGGGCCGGGGAGCTGTTTTTT.

The chain has TRBV30 and TRBJ1-1; D perhaps matches TRBD1 (5 bases). Germline CDR1 reads GTSNPN; CDR2 reads SVGIG (reference sequence). V was trimmed by 4 bases and J by 0 bases, leaving 9 bases between them. CDR3 size: 13 residues. The CDR3 bases are TGTGCCTGGAACCGGGGGGTGAACACTGAAGCTTTCTTT. Translated: CAWNRGVNTEAFF.

The gene calls are TRBV19 and TRBJ1-1; D is possibly TRBD1 (5 bases). Looked up from germline, CDR1 is LNHDA and CDR2 is SQIVND (reference sequence). The V end was cut by 5 bases, the J end by 5 bases, with 12 bases between. The CDR3 has 13 residues. The CDR3 DNA sequence: TGTGCCAGTAGTTACCAGAAGGGGACTGAAGCTTTCTTT. Amino acids: CASSYQKGTEAFF.

V is TRBV14 and J is TRBJ1-6, with 7 positions matching TRBD1. The CDR3 is 16 amino acids. V shed 1 base, J shed 10 bases, and the junction held 10 bases outside the gene matches. Germline V CDR1 and CDR2: SGHDN, FVKESK. The DNA of the CDR3 is TGTGCCAGCAGCCAAGCTACAGGGGTCGTCGGATCACCCCTCCACTTT. Protein: CASSQATGVVGSPLHF.

J is TRBJ2-3 and V is TRBV5-1; 10 bases fit TRBD2. Germline values: CDR1 SGHRS, CDR2 YFSETQ. The J segment lost 0 bases and the V segment lost 4 bases, leaving 11 bases of the junction unmatched. The CDR3 runs to 18 residues. The CDR3 region is CASSLWVAGGSSTDTQYF. CDR3 DNA sequence: TGCGCCAGCAGCCTCTGGGTAGCGGGGGGTTCTAGCACAGATACGCAGTATTTT.

The CDR3 DNA is TGTGCCAGCAGTCAGGCGGGCGGGGGAACAGATACGCAGTATTTT. Translated: CASSQAGGGTDTQYF. The chain recombines TRBV7-3 with TRBJ2-3; 7 bases are shared with TRBD2. The germline V gene has CDR1 SGHTA and CDR2 FQGTGA. V shed 6 bases and J 3 bases; nucleotides not matched to a gene: 9. The CDR3 contains 15 residues.

This clone was observed a few times. The gene calls are TRBV7-2 and TRBJ1-2, with 10 bases fitting TRBD1. V trimming: 2 bases; J trimming: 6 bases; junction bases outside the gene matches: 6. CDR3 size: 15 residues. Germline loops: CDR1 SGHTA, CDR2 FQGNSA. CDR3 bases: TGTGCCAGCAGCTTACAGACAGGGGGCACCGATGGCTACACCTTC. As protein: CASSLQTGGTDGYTF.

CDR3 coding DNA: TGTGCCAGCAGCCGGGGAGAAGGCAATGAGCAGTTCTTC. Protein product: CASSRGEGNEQFF. The chain uses TRBV11-1 and TRBJ2-1; D possibly corresponds to TRBD2 (5 bases). CDR3 length: 13 amino acids. The V end was cut by 5 bases, the J end by 6 bases, with 11 bases between. Germline assignment: CDR1 SGHAT and CDR2 FQDESV (reference sequence).

The chain links TRBV19 to TRBJ1-6, with 8 bases identical to TRBD1. V lost 5 bases, J lost 0 bases, and 12 bases stayed unmatched. CDR3 length: 19 residues. Germline assignment: CDR1 LNHDA and CDR2 SQIVND (reference sequence). The CDR3 spells CASSALGQAKSSYNSPLHF. Written as DNA, the CDR3 is TGTGCCAGTAGTGCCCTGGGACAGGCCAAGAGCTCCTATAATTCACCCCTCCACTTT. The full variable domain, with the rest looked up from reference TRBV19 and TRBJ1-6, is DGGITQSPKYLFRKEGQNVTLSCEQNLNHDAMYWYRQDPGQGLRLIYYSQIVNDFQKGDIAEGYSVSREKKESFPLTVTSAQKNPTAFYLCASSALGQAKSSYNSPLHFGNGTRLTVT.